These 6 T cell receptor beta chains were all obtained from the same sample, sequenced in a study of vaccination effects on CD4 cells after COVID-19. TCRdb's copy holds only in-frame clones and misses some; the assay was immunoSEQ multiplex PCR. This repertoire shows about 20,000 clones, around three quarters found once; its top ten account for 9.1%. What these receptors recognize is not known. Expansion with viral peptide pools was applied to antigen-specific CD4+ T cells by the ViraFEST assay prior to sequencing. Isolating CD4+ T cells followed more than eight days of culture. Neither prior SARS-CoV-2 infection nor positive nucleocapsid antibodies were present in the vaccine recipients. Sequenced material: CD4+ T cells from PBMCs cultured with HCoV-NL63 spike peptides, taken before COVID-19 vaccination. These receptors were collected from a human donor who received a COVID-19 vaccine.

The chain uses TRBV6-5 and TRBJ2-3; 9 positions match TRBD2. Germline V gives CDR1 MNHEY, CDR2 SVGAGI. This CDR3 has 14 residues. The junction had 5 bases not matched to a gene; V was cut back by 6 bases and J by 4 bases. CDR3 in DNA: TGTGCCAGCAGAGTAGCGGGAGTGTCAGATACGCAGTATTTT. Its translation: CASRVAGVSDTQYF.

The chain joins TRBV14 to TRBJ1-2, with a weak D call TRBD1 (5 bases). The ends were cut back, 4 bases at V and 5 bases at J, with 14 bases in the middle. Germline V CDR1 and CDR2: SGHDN, FVKESK. CDR3 length: 14 residues. The CDR3 sequence is CASSRVRGGYGYTF. In DNA, the CDR3 is TGTGCCAGCAGCCGCGTCCGGGGGGGATATGGCTACACCTTC.

This chain connects TRBV6-5 to TRBJ2-3; TRBD2 is a possible D gene (7 bases). CDR1 MNHEY and CDR2 SVGAGI come from the germline V gene. This CDR3 contains 16 residues. The germline V and J ends were trimmed by 2 bases and 4 bases, with 16 bases remaining between them. The CDR3 nucleotides are TGTGCCAGCAGTTACCTAGGGGGAGGGGGTCCAGATACGCAGTATTTT. Residues: CASSYLGGGGPDTQYF.

V is TRBV19 and J is TRBJ2-1, with D tentatively TRBD1 (6 bases). Between the trimmed V and J ends, which lost 2 bases and 7 bases, there was a span of 18 bases. Germline loops: CDR1 LNHDA, CDR2 SQIVND (reference sequence). The CDR3 covers 16 residues. DNA of the CDR3: TGTGCCAGTAGTATATTCCCCGTACAGGGCAGGAATGAGCAGTTCTTC. It is translated as CASSIFPVQGRNEQFF.

The gene calls are TRBV6-4 and TRBJ2-1; 10 nucleotides agree with TRBD2. Losses at the gene ends were 0 bases for V and 8 bases for J; bases not matched to a gene: 7. Germline V gives CDR1 MRHNA, CDR2 SNTAGT. The CDR3 has 16 amino acids. CDR3 nucleotide sequence: TGTGCCAGCAGTGACTCCGCTAGCGGGAGTTGGGATGAGCAGTTCTTC. It translates to CASSDSASGSWDEQFF.

This clone is judged medium-sized (0.01 to 0.1%). The CDR3 loop is CASSMGIARDFVRGGEQFF. The CDR3 coding sequence is TGTGCCAGTAGTATGGGGATTGCGCGGGATTTTGTTCGTGGAGGTGAGCAGTTCTTC. The V gene is TRBV19, the J gene TRBJ2-1, with a weak D call TRBD2 (6 bases). The germline V and J ends were trimmed by 3 bases and 9 bases, with 30 bases remaining between them. CDR3 size: 19 residues. Germline values: CDR1 LNHDA, CDR2 SQIVND (reference sequence).